Sequencing of this TCR beta chain was carried out in a study of CD8 T cells in Susac syndrome. The authors carried out high-throughput sequencing of TCR beta. They applied it to CD8+ and CD4+ T cells obtained from blood. Included as multiple sclerosis controls were treatment-naive patients who had stable or active relapsing-remitting disease. It was negative isolation that provided the CD8+ and CD4+ T cells, whereas TEMRA cells were enriched by FACS. Random-hexamer reverse transcription was applied to about 0.45 to 1 ug RNA. The method of amplification for TCR beta CDR3 was immunoSEQ multiplex PCR, covering 54 Vbeta and 13 Jbeta. TCRdb reanalysed the immunoSEQ multiplex PCR reads using MiXCR and keeps one entry per CDR3 protein. This table has fewer than 350,000 distinct CDR3 sequences, 70% to 90% appearing once. Material: CD8+ T cells from PBMCs. This clonotype originated in a human donor with multiple sclerosis.

The CDR3 here is CASSPHAVYGYTF. CDR3 nucleotides: TGTGCCAGCAGTCCCCATGCGGTCTATGGCTACACCTTC. The chain combines TRBV27 with TRBJ1-2; D uncertain. CDR1 MNHEY and CDR2 SMNVEV come from the germline V gene (reference sequence). This CDR3 is 13 amino acids long. V lost 5 bases and J 4 bases, leaving 11 bases between the germline ends.